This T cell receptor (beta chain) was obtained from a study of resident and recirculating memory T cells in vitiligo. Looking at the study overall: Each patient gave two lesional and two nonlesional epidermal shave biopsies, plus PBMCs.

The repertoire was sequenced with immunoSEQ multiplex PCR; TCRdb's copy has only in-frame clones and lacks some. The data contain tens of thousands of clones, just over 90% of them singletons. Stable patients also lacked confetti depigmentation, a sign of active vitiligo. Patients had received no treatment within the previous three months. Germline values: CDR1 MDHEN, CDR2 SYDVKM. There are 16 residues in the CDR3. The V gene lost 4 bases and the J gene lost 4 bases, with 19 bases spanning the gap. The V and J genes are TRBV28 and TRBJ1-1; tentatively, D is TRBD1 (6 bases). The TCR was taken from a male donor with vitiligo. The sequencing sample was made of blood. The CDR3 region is CASSSPRGAWGTEAFF. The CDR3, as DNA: TGTGCCAGCAGTTCCCCCCGGGGGGCCTGGGGCACTGAAGCTTTCTTT. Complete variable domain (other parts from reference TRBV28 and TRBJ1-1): DVKVTQSSRYLVKRTGEKVFLECVQDMDHENMFWYRQDPGLGLRLIYFSYDVKMKEKGDIPEGYSVSREKKERFSLILESASTNQTSMYLCASSSPRGAWGTEAFFGQGTRLTVV.